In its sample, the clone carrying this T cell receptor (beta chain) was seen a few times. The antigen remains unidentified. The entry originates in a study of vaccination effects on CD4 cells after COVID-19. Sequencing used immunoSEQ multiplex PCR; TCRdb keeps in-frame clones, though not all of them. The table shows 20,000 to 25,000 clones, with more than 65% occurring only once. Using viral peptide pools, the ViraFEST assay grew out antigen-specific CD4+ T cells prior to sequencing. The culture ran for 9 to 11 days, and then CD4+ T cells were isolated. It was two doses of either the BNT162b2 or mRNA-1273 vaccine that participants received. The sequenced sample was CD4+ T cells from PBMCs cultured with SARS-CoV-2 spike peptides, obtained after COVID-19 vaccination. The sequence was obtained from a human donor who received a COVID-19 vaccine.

CDR3 sequence reads: CASSFDRGPSPLHF. CDR3 nucleotide sequence: TGCGCCAGCAGCTTTGACCGGGGACCCTCACCCCTCCACTTT. The rearrangement joins TRBV5-1 to TRBJ1-6, with a tentative D call TRBD1 (5 bases). With 2 bases removed from V and 10 bases from J, the gap between germline ends came to 13 bases. In germline, CDR1 is SGHRS, CDR2 YFSETQ. The CDR3 is 14 amino acids.